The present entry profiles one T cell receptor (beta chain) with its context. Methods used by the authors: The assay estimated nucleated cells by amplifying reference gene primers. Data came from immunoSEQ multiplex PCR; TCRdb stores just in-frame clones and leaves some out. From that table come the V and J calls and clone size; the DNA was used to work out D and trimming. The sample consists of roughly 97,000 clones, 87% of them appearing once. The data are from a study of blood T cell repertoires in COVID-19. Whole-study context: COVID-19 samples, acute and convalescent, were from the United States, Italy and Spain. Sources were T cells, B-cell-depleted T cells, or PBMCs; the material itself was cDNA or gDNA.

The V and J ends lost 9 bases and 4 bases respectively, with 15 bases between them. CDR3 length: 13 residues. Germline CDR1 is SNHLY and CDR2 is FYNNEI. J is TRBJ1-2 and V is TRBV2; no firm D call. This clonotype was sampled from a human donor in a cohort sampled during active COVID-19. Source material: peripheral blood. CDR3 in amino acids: CASTRSVSYGYTF. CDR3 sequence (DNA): TGTGCCAGTACTCGGTCGGTTTCCTATGGCTACACCTTC.